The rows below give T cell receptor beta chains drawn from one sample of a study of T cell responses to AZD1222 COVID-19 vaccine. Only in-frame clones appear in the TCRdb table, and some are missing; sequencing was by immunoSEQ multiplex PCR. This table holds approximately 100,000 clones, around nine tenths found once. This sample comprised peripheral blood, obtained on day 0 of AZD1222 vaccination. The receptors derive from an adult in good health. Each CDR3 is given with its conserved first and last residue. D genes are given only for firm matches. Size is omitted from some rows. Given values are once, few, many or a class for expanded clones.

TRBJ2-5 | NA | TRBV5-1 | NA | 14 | TGCGCCAGCAGCTTGAGCGTCGGAAAAGAGACCCAGTACTTC | CASSLSVGKETQYF
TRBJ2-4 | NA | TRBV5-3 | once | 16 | TGTGCCAGAAGCTTGGCGAAGAGCCTAGCCAAAAACATTCAGTACTTC | CARSLAKSLAKNIQYF
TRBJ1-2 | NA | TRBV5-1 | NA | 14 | TGCGCCAGCAGCTTGGATACCCAGGGATATGGCTACACCTTC | CASSLDTQGYGYTF
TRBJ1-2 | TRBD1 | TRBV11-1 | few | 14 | TGTGCCAGCAGCCTGGGGGACAGGAACTATGGCTACACCTTC | CASSLGDRNYGYTF
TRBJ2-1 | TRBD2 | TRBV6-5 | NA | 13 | TGTGCCAGCAGCTATAGCGGGATCAATGAGCAGTTCTTC | CASSYSGINEQFF
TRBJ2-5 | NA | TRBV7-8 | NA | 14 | TGTGCCAGCAGCCCCCCGGAGGCGCCAAAGACCCAGTACTTC | CASSPPEAPKTQYF
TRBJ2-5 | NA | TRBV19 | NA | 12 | TGTGCCAGCAGGGGCACGGCAGAGACCCAGTACTTC | CASRGTAETQYF
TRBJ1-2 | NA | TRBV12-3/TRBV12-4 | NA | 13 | TGTGCCAGCAGTTTCGGCGGGTACTATGGCTACACCTTC | CASSFGGYYGYTF
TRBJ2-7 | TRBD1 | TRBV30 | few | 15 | TGTGCCTGGAGTGTAAATACAGGGGAATCCTACGAGCAGTACTTC | CAWSVNTGESYEQYF
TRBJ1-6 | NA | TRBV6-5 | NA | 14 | TGTGCCAGCAGTTACGGGACGTTGAATTCACCCCTCCACTTT | CASSYGTLNSPLHF
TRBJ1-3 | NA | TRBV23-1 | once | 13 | TGCGCCAGCAGCCGGCTAGCTGGAAACACCATATATTTT | CASSRLAGNTIYF
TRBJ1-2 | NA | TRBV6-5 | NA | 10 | TGTGCCAGCAGTTATGAGGTCGCCACCTTC | CASSYEVATF
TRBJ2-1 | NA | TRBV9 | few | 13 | TGTGCCAGCAGCGTAGTAGGGACGGCCGAGCAGTTCTTC | CASSVVGTAEQFF
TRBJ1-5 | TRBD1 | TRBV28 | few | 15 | TGTGCCAGCAGTCCGACAGGGGGAGCAGGACAGCCCCAGCATTTT | CASSPTGGAGQPQHF
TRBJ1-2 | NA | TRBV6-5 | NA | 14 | TGTGCCAGCAGTTACTCGGGCAGGAACTATGGCTACACCTTC | CASSYSGRNYGYTF
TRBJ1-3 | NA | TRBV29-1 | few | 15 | TGCAGCGTTGCATTCTCCTTGGGATCTGGAAACACCATATATTTT | CSVAFSLGSGNTIYF
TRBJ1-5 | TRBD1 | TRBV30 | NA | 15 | TGTGCCTGGAGTGTAGGGGACAGGAGCAATCAGCCCCAGCATTTT | CAWSVGDRSNQPQHF
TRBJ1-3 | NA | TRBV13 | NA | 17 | TGTGCCAGCAGCACCTGGAGGGCAGGTCCCTCTGGAAACACCATATATTTT | CASSTWRAGPSGNTIYF
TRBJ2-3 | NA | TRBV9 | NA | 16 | TGTGCCAGCAGCGTAGACAGTCTTACTCGCACAGATACGCAGTATTTT | CASSVDSLTRTDTQYF
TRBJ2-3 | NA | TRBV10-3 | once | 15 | TGTGCCATCAGTGTTAAAGGGGGGGAGGCAGATACGCAGTATTTT | CAISVKGGEADTQYF
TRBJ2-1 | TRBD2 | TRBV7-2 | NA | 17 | TGTGCCAGCAGCCTGAGACAGGCGGGAGGGCCCTGGAATGAGCAGTTCTTC | CASSLRQAGGPWNEQFF
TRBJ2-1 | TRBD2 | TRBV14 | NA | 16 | TGTGCCAGCAGCCCATCAGCGGGAGTATCCGACAATGAGCAGTTCTTC | CASSPSAGVSDNEQFF
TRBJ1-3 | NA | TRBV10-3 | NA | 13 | TGTGCCATCAGTGGGGCAACTGGAAACACCATATATTTT | CAISGATGNTIYF
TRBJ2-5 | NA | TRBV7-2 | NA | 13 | TGTGCCAGCAGCCCACAGGGTTGGGAGACCCAGTACTTC | CASSPQGWETQYF
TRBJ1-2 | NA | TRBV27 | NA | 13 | TGTGCCAGCAGTTACAGGGAGAACTATGGCTACACCTTC | CASSYRENYGYTF
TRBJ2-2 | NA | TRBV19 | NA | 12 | TGTGCCAGTAGTATCGGGGGCGGGGAGCTGTTTTTT | CASSIGGGELFF
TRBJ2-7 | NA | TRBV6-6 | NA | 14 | TGTGCCAGCAGTACCGGGACACTCTCCTACGAGCAGTACTTC | CASSTGTLSYEQYF
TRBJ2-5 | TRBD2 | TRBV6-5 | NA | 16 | TGTGCCAGCAGTTACGGCGGGAGTACCGGAAGCGAGACCCAGTACTTC | CASSYGGSTGSETQYF
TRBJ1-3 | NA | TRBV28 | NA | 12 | TGTGCCAGCAGCCCGGGGTGGGACACCATATATTTT | CASSPGWDTIYF
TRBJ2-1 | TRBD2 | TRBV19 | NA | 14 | TGTGCCAGTAGTATAACCGGGAGGGCCTATGAGCAGTTCTTC | CASSITGRAYEQFF
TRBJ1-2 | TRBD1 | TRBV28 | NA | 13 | TGTGCCAGCAGGACAGGGGTGGCCTATGGCTACACCTTC | CASRTGVAYGYTF
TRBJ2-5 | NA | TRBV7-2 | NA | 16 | TGTGCCAGCAGTAGTAGTACTTTACAACCCGGGGAGACCCAGTACTTC | CASSSSTLQPGETQYF
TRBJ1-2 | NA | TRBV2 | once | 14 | TGTGCCAGCAGTCCCTCTGAGGGAGACTATGGCTACACCTTC | CASSPSEGDYGYTF
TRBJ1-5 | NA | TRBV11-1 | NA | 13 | TGTGCCAGCAGCTTAAATCTAAATCAGCCCCAGCATTTT | CASSLNLNQPQHF